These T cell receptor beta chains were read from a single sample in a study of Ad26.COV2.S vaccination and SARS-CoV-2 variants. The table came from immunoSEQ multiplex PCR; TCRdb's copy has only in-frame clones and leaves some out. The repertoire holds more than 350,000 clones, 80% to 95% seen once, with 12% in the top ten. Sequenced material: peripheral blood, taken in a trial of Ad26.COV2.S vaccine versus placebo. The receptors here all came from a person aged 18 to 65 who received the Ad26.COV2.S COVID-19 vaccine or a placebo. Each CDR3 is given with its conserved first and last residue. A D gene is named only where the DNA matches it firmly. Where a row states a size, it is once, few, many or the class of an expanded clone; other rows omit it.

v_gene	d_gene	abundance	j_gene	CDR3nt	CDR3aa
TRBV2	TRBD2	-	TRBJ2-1	TGTGCCAGCAGACTCCCGACTAGCGGGAAGCGGAACAATGAGCAGTTCTTC	CASRLPTSGKRNNEQFF
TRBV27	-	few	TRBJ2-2	TGTGCCAGCAGTTTTAAGGGGGCGAACACCGGGGAGCTGTTTTTT	CASSFKGANTGELFF
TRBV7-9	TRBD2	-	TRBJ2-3	TGTGCCAGCAGCTCTGGGACTAGCGGGAGAGGTCCAGATACGCAGTATTTT	CASSSGTSGRGPDTQYF
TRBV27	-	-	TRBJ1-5	TGTGCCAGCAGAAACAGGGAAAGCAATCAGCCCCAGCATTTT	CASRNRESNQPQHF
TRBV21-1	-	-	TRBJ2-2	-	CASSKWGRGTGELFF
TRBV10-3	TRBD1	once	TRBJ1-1	TGTGCCATCAGTGCGTCGGGGACAGAGAACACTGAAGCTTTCTTT	CAISASGTENTEAFF
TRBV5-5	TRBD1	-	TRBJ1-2	TGTGCCAGCAGCGGACAGGGCAGTTGGAACTATGGCTACACCTTC	CASSGQGSWNYGYTF
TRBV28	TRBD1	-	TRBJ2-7	TGTGCCAGCAGCCCTTGGGCAGGGGGCAATTGGGAGCAGTACTTC	CASSPWAGGNWEQYF
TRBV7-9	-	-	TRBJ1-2	TGTGCCAGCAGCTTAGCGTGGACAGCGGAAAATGGCTACACCTTC	CASSLAWTAENGYTF
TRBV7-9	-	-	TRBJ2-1	TGTGCCAGCACTACTCCCCTGGGGGCAGGGGGGTACGAGCAGTTCTTC	CASTTPLGAGGYEQFF
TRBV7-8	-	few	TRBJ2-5	TGTGCCAGCAGTGTGGGAGATATGTCGTCGGAGACCCAGTACTTC	CASSVGDMSSETQYF
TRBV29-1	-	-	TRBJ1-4	TGCAGCGTTGAAAGGGGGGAAAAACTGTTTTTT	CSVERGEKLFF
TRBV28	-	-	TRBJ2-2	TGTGCCAGCAGTTTAACGGGAGCGAACACCGGGGAGCTGTTTTTT	CASSLTGANTGELFF
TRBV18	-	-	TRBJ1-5	TGTGCCAGCTCACGAGAACACCTGGCAGGTGATCAGCCCCAGCATTTT	CASSREHLAGDQPQHF
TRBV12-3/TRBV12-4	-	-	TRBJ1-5	TGTGCCAGACAGTTTGGGAATCAGCCCCAGCATTTT	CARQFGNQPQHF
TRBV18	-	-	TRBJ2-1	TGTGCCAGCTCACCAGGTGGCAGGCCTCGAGCCAATGAGCAGTTCTTC	CASSPGGRPRANEQFF
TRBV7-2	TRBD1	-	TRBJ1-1	TGTGCCAGCAGCTTAACAGGGGGGACCACTGAAGCTTTCTTT	CASSLTGGTTEAFF
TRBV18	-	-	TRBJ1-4	TGTGCCAGCTCACCACAGGGCGATGAAAAACTGTTTTTT	CASSPQGDEKLFF
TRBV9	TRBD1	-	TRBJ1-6	TGTGCCAGCAGCCCCGGACAGGGTCGAAATTCACCCCTCCACTTT	CASSPGQGRNSPLHF
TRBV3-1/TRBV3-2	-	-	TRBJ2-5	TGTGCCAGCAGCCAAGACAGAGAGAACCAAGAGACCCAGTACTTC	CASSQDRENQETQYF
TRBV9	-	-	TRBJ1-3	TGTGCCAGCAGAGGACAGAACTCTGGAAACACCATATATTTT	CASRGQNSGNTIYF
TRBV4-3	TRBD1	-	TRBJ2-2	TGCGCCAGCAGCCAGGACAGGGGGAGCGGGGAGCTGTTTTTT	CASSQDRGSGELFF
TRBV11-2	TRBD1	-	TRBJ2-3	TGTGCCAGCAGCTACGGACAGGGTAGAGCAGATACGCAGTATTTT	CASSYGQGRADTQYF
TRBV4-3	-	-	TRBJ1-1	TGCGCCAGCAGCCAAGAAGGCAGGGATACTGAAGCTTTCTTT	CASSQEGRDTEAFF
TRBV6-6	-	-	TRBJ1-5	TGTGCCAGCAGTTACTTCCCAGGGGAGAGCAATCAGCCCCAGCATTTT	CASSYFPGESNQPQHF